This T cell receptor beta chain is drawn from a study of shared clonotypes between healthy human individuals. Study-wide points: Incomplete sequencing of sorted subsets was indicated by rarefaction despite large depth.

The data were produced by immunoSEQ multiplex PCR, yet TCRdb's version contains in-frame clones alone and is incomplete. The sample has about 2 million clones; 85% to 95% are singletons. Naive CD8 cells were CD45RO-negative, positively selected for CCR7, excluding terminally differentiated effector memory CD45RA+ cells. As concerns this clone: Its antigen is unknown.

This CDR3 has 17 residues. V was shortened by 0 bases and J by 5 bases, with 18 bases between the two germline ends. The germline V gene encodes CDR1 SGHNT and CDR2 YYREEE (reference sequence). The rearrangement joins TRBV5-4 to TRBJ2-1; D is possibly TRBD1 (6 bases). The TCR sequence derives from a young man in good health. The source material was naive CD8+ T cells sorted from blood. The CDR3 nucleotides are TGTGCCAGCAGCTTGGGGTGGGACACCTCAACCGACAATGAGCAGTTCTTC. It translates to CASSLGWDTSTDNEQFF.